The 28 T cell receptor beta chains listed next were all sequenced from one sample in a study of blood T cell repertoires in COVID-19. Repertoires were generated with immunoSEQ multiplex PCR, while TCRdb's copy carries only in-frame clones and drops some. This table has under 150,000 clones, around 85% appearing once. The sample consisted of PBMCs or T cells enriched from blood (not recorded which). The receptors come from a woman between 40 and 55 years old who had recovered from COVID-19.

This sequence joins TRBV2 and TRBJ1-2, with D perhaps matching TRBD1 (5 bases). CDR3 length: 15 amino acids. Per germline, CDR1 SNHLY and CDR2 FYNNEI. V shed 4 bases and J shed 7 bases, with 19 bases lying between them. Here the CDR3 DNA reads TGTGCCAGCAGTGTTTTAACATCCCGGGGGAGTGGCTACACCTTC. Translation: CASSVLTSRGSGYTF.

In its sample, this clone was seen once. The chain employs TRBV25-1 and TRBJ2-7, with 7 positions matching TRBD2. V was clipped by 3 bases and J by 4 bases; unmatched bases: 6. The CDR3 loop spans 14 amino acids. Germline V gene data show CDR1 as MGHDK and CDR2 as SYGVNS. Here the CDR3 DNA reads TGTGCCAGCAGTGAGGGAGGGCCCAAGTACGAGCAGTACTTC. Translated: CASSEGGPKYEQYF.

This chain uses TRBV12-5 with TRBJ2-4; D may be TRBD1 (5 bases). The CDR3 spans 15 residues. In germline, CDR1 is LGHNT, CDR2 FRNRAP. With 1 base removed from V and 6 bases from J, the gap between germline ends came to 13 bases. In DNA form, the CDR3 reads TGTGCTAGTGGTTTGGGGGCACAGGCCGGAAACATTCAGTACTTC. Encoded protein: CASGLGAQAGNIQYF.

There are many counts of this clone. The chain uses TRBV5-1 and TRBJ2-2; 9 positions agree with TRBD1. The V and J ends lost 3 bases and 4 bases, in that order; junction bases with no gene match: 7. The CDR3 has 16 residues. CDR1 is SGHRS and CDR2 is YFSETQ in the germline V gene. The CDR3 DNA is TGCGCCAGCAGCTCCGGACAGGGGTTCGGCACCGGGGAGCTGTTTTTT. Translation gives CASSSGQGFGTGELFF. The full variable domain, its missing parts supplied by reference TRBV5-1 and TRBJ2-2, is KAGVTQTPRYLIKTRGQQVTLSCSPISGHRSVSWYQQTPGQGLQFLFEYFSETQRNKGNFPGRFSGRQFSNSRSEMNVSTLELGDSALYLCASSSGQGFGTGELFFGEGSRLTVL.

The CDR3 bases are TGTGCCAGCAGCTTAATGGCGGGAGCAAAAGATACGCAGTATTTT. This sequence encodes CASSLMAGAKDTQYF. The chain recombines TRBV7-3 with TRBJ2-3, with TRBD2 matching 7 bases. Germline V gene lookup returns CDR1 SGHTA and CDR2 FQGTGA. The CDR3 consists of 15 residues. The junction had 6 bases not matched to a gene; V was cut back by 1 base and J by 5 bases.

This chain joins TRBV4-2 and TRBJ1-4, with D perhaps TRBD1 (6 bases). Germline CDR1 reads LGHNA; CDR2 reads YNFKEQ. This CDR3 comprises 17 residues. Deletions cut 2 bases from V and 0 bases from J, with 13 bases between. For the CDR3, the DNA is TGTGCCAGCAGCCAATGGGGGCTGTCGACAACTAATGAAAAACTGTTTTTT. Residues: CASSQWGLSTTNEKLFF.

This chain connects TRBV2 to TRBJ2-7, with D possibly TRBD2 on 5 matching bases. Germline V gene lookup returns CDR1 SNHLY and CDR2 FYNNEI. The CDR3 contains 17 residues. Trimming shortened V by 5 bases and J by 7 bases, and 27 bases separated the two germline ends. CDR3 sequence (DNA): TGTGCCAGCAGTCTGAGCAGATCCTCTAGCTTAAAAAAGGAGCAGTACTTC. It encodes CASSLSRSSSLKKEQYF.

The chain couples TRBV29-1 to TRBJ2-2; TRBD1 matches 7 bases. The V segment lost 7 bases and the J segment 4 bases; nucleotides outside the gene matches: 6. The CDR3 has 13 amino acids. CDR1 and CDR2 (germline): SQVTM, ANQGSEA. CDR3 nucleotides: TGCAGCGGCCTAGGGGGCGGCACCGGGGAGCTGTTTTTT. It yields the protein CSGLGGGTGELFF.

This sequence joins TRBV5-1 and TRBJ2-5; TRBD1 matches 7 bases. Per the germline V gene, CDR1 is SGHRS and CDR2 is YFSETQ. V shed 4 bases and J 2 bases; nucleotides not matched to a gene: 8. The CDR3 covers 15 residues. CDR3 residues: CASSTRTGLQETQYF. The CDR3 nucleotides are TGCGCCAGCAGCACCAGGACAGGACTGCAAGAGACCCAGTACTTC.

The chain carries TRBV9 and TRBJ1-2; 8 nucleotides match TRBD1. Unmatched junction bases numbered 16, after V lost 7 bases and J lost 8 bases. The CDR3 has 15 amino acids. Germline V lookup: CDR1 SGDLS, CDR2 YYNGEE. The CDR3 nucleotides are TGTGCCAGCCTCGGAAAGGACAGGGAAAAGGAAGGCTACACCTTC. This sequence encodes CASLGKDREKEGYTF.

The V call is TRBV5-6, the J call TRBJ2-1; TRBD2 matches at 12 bases. The CDR3 contains 16 residues. V was clipped by 4 bases and J by 3 bases; unmatched bases: 5. Germline V gives CDR1 SGHDT, CDR2 YYEEEE. The CDR3 sequence: CASSPPTSGSYNEQFF. The CDR3 region has the DNA TGTGCCAGCAGCCCACCGACTAGCGGGAGCTACAATGAGCAGTTCTTC.

The rearrangement links TRBV30 to TRBJ1-2; perhaps TRBD1 as D (5 bases). The CDR3 is 14 amino acids. Germline CDR1 reads GTSNPN; CDR2 reads SVGIG (reference sequence). Trimming stripped 4 bases from V and 2 bases from J, with 14 bases between. CDR3 DNA: TGTGCCTGGAATCTGGGGGGAGCCAACTATGGCTACACCTTC. Its protein is CAWNLGGANYGYTF.

The chain joins TRBV6-4 to TRBJ2-1; 7 bases map to TRBD1. The CDR3 contains 16 residues. Germline CDR1 MRHNA, CDR2 SNTAGT. After removal of 2 bases from V and 7 bases from J, the junction contained 11 bases not matched to a gene. The CDR3 loop reads CASSDPQGSLGNEQFF. As DNA, the CDR3 is TGTGCCAGCAGTGACCCACAGGGGTCATTGGGTAATGAGCAGTTCTTC.

Comment on this clone: The junction does not match germline at one end; this may be a read error. The V call is TRBV15, the J call TRBJ2-7; D might be TRBD2 (6 bases). This CDR3 has 11 amino acids. Germline CDR1 and CDR2: LNHNV and YYDKDF (reference sequence). CDR3 residues: CATSRDRGLQF. CDR3 nucleotide sequence: TGTGCCACCAGCAGAGATAGGGGACTCCAGTTC.

The sample holds one count of this clone. V and J are TRBV6-5 and TRBJ1-5; 9 bases agree with TRBD1. The V gene end was trimmed by 6 bases and the J gene end by 7 bases; junction bases not matched to a gene: 7. The CDR3 is 14 amino acids. Germline-derived CDR1 and CDR2 are MNHEY and SVGAGI. CDR3 sequence: CASRPMTGGQPQHF. CDR3 sequence (DNA): TGTGCCAGCAGGCCTATGACAGGGGGGCAGCCCCAGCATTTT.

This chain joins TRBV13 and TRBJ2-2; D possibly corresponds to TRBD2 (7 bases). Per the germline V gene, CDR1 is PRHDT and CDR2 is FYEKMQ (reference sequence). The CDR3 runs to 18 residues. Trimming stripped 5 bases from V and 0 bases from J, with 19 bases between. The CDR3 sequence: CASSPPRGGAANTGELFF. CDR3 nucleotides: TGTGCCAGCAGCCCCCCCCGTGGGGGGGCCGCGAACACCGGGGAGCTGTTTTTT.

This clone was observed a single time. The CDR3 sequence is CASSLGSGLSSPLHF. For the CDR3, the DNA is TGTGCCAGCAGCTTAGGGTCAGGGCTTAGTTCACCCCTCCACTTT. The rearrangement uses TRBV5-6 and TRBJ1-6; D is possibly TRBD1 (5 bases). V was trimmed by 2 bases and J by 9 bases, leaving 15 bases between them. Looked up from germline, CDR1 is SGHDT and CDR2 is YYEEEE. The CDR3 has 15 amino acids.

V is TRBV2 and J is TRBJ2-2; D unresolved. The germline gives CDR1 SNHLY, CDR2 FYNNEI. The CDR3 loop spans 16 amino acids. V was shortened by 1 base and J by 4 bases, with 13 bases between the two germline ends. The CDR3 sequence is CASSEVSAVSTGELFF. The CDR3 DNA reads TGTGCCAGCAGTGAAGTCTCCGCCGTCAGCACCGGGGAGCTGTTTTTT. Supplemented by reference TRBV2 and TRBJ2-2, the full variable domain reads EPEVTQTPSHQVTQMGQEVILRCVPISNHLYFYWYRQILGQKVEFLVSFYNNEISEKSEIFDDQFSVERPDGSNFTLKIRSTKLEDSAMYFCASSEVSAVSTGELFFGEGSRLTVL.

This clone appeared a few times. This chain connects TRBV3-1 (or the pseudogene TRBV3-2) to TRBJ2-1; D call uncertain. Germline V gives CDR1 LGHDT, CDR2 YNNKEL (reference sequence). The V end was cut by 0 bases, the J end by 0 bases, with 15 bases between. The length of the CDR3 is 18 residues. CDR3 protein: CASSQDVGDIVSYNEQFF. In DNA, the CDR3 is TGTGCCAGCAGCCAAGATGTCGGCGACATCGTCTCCTACAATGAGCAGTTCTTC.

The V and J genes are TRBV27 and TRBJ2-7; TRBD1 matches 9 bases. CDR1 and CDR2 from the germline V gene are MNHEY and SMNVEV (reference sequence). V shed 6 bases and J 3 bases; nucleotides not matched to a gene: 6. The CDR3 has 14 amino acids. CDR3 loop: CASSSTGQGYEQYF. CDR3 DNA sequence: TGTGCCAGCAGCTCCACGGGACAGGGCTACGAGCAGTACTTC.

V is TRBV18 and J is TRBJ2-1; 14 positions agree with TRBD2. The V and J ends lost 3 bases and 8 bases, in that order; junction bases with no gene match: 9. From germline, CDR1 is KGHSH and CDR2 LQKENI. This CDR3 comprises 17 residues. The CDR3 here is CASSPGLAGEGVDEQFF. As DNA, the CDR3 is TGTGCCAGCTCACCGGGACTAGCGGGAGAAGGAGTGGATGAGCAGTTCTTC.

This chain links TRBV4-1 with TRBJ1-1; tentatively, D is TRBD1 (6 bases). Trimming cost V 1 base and J 5 bases, with 11 bases left between them. This CDR3 is built from 14 residues. Germline V gene sequence: CDR1 MGHRA, CDR2 YSYEKL. CDR3 DNA: TGCGCCAGCAGCCAAGTTCAAGGGGGAACTGAAGCTTTCTTT. Amino acid sequence: CASSQVQGGTEAFF.

This clone occurred once. The chain employs TRBV7-9 and TRBJ2-5; D ambiguous. Germline CDR1 SEHNR, CDR2 FQNEAQ (reference sequence). Trimming cost V 3 bases and J 1 base, with 6 bases left between them. The CDR3 has 13 residues. CDR3 amino acids: CASSLSSQETQYF. As DNA, the CDR3 is TGTGCCAGCAGCTTGTCTTCCCAAGAGACCCAGTACTTC.

The chain is built from TRBV5-1 and TRBJ1-1, with D maybe TRBD1 (6 bases). V lost 4 bases to trimming and J lost 3 bases, with 16 bases between them. Germline V lookup: CDR1 SGHRS, CDR2 YFSETQ. The CDR3 covers 15 residues. The CDR3 nucleotides are TGCGCCAGCAGCCTTGGATGGGGGGGCGACACTGAAGCTTTCTTT. Residues: CASSLGWGGDTEAFF.

The V and J genes are TRBV30 and TRBJ2-1; TRBD2 aligns across 8 bases. The length of the CDR3 is 13 residues. The V segment lost 2 bases and the J segment 7 bases; nucleotides outside the gene matches: 4. CDR1 GTSNPN and CDR2 SVGIG come from the germline V gene (reference sequence). The CDR3 loop is CAWSLLAENEQFF. The CDR3 DNA sequence: TGTGCCTGGAGTTTACTAGCGGAAAATGAGCAGTTCTTC.

V gene TRBV6-4 combines with J gene TRBJ2-1; TRBD2 agrees at 12 bases. Germline CDR1 is MRHNA and CDR2 is SNTAGT. The CDR3 is 15 amino acids. Unmatched junction bases numbered 5, after V lost 5 bases and J lost 6 bases. CDR3 bases: TGTGCCAGCAGTAGACTAGCGGGAGTGGGCAATGAGCAGTTCTTC. This codes for CASSRLAGVGNEQFF.

This clone has just a few counts. The chain recombines TRBV3-1 (or the pseudogene TRBV3-2) with TRBJ2-3, with 8 nucleotides matching TRBD2. Trimming at V came to 1 base and at J to 4 bases, leaving 10 bases not matched to a gene. The germline V gene encodes CDR1 LGHDT and CDR2 YNNKEL (reference sequence). This CDR3 spans 17 amino acids. This CDR3 reads CASSQVQWREEPDTQYF. The CDR3 DNA reads as TGTGCCAGCAGCCAAGTTCAGTGGCGGGAGGAGCCAGATACGCAGTATTTT.

The gene calls are TRBV18 and TRBJ2-7, with 10 bases aligning to TRBD2. Germline V CDR1 and CDR2: KGHSH, LQKENI. J gave up 0 bases and V 0 bases, and 2 bases lay outside the gene matches. This CDR3 has 16 amino acids. This CDR3 reads CASSPPGLASSYEQYF. CDR3 nucleotide sequence: TGTGCCAGCTCACCACCGGGACTAGCGAGCTCCTACGAGCAGTACTTC.